The 17 T cell receptor beta chains reported below all come from one sample, sequenced in a study of cytomegalovirus exposure and HLA in healthy donors. 13 Jbeta primers and 60 Vbeta primers were used for the PCR. Assay used: immunoSEQ multiplex PCR; TCRdb lists only in-frame clones, some missing. This sample yields under 90,000 clones, of which roughly 80% are seen a single time; around 2% belongs to the top ten. Input material: PBMCs. The receptors originated from a man aged 35-49 years in good health and CMV-seronegative.

The J gene is TRBJ2-2, the V gene TRBV27, with a possible D match to TRBD1 (5 bases). Germline lookup yields CDR1 MNHEY and CDR2 SMNVEV (reference sequence). Deletions cut 5 bases from V and 7 bases from J, with 11 bases between. There are 13 residues in the CDR3. This CDR3 is CASSLWGNGELFF. The CDR3 DNA sequence: TGTGCCAGCAGTCTGTGGGGCAACGGGGAGCTGTTTTTT.

This sequence joins TRBV28 and TRBJ2-2; TRBD2 might be the D (7 bases). CDR1 and CDR2 (germline): MDHEN, SYDVKM. The V and J ends lost 7 bases and 4 bases respectively, with 13 bases between them. This CDR3 comprises 14 residues. Here the CDR3 DNA reads TGTGCCAGCACCCCGGGGGGCCGCACCGGGGAGCTGTTTTTT. Its protein product is CASTPGGRTGELFF.

The chain carries TRBV28 and TRBJ1-4, with TRBD1 matching over 7 bases. The CDR3 spans 16 residues. J was trimmed by 2 bases and V by 5 bases; bases with no gene match: 8. Per the germline V gene, CDR1 is MDHEN and CDR2 is SYDVKM. In DNA, the CDR3 is TGTGCCAGCAGTCATATACCACAGGGGACTAATGAAAAACTGTTTTTT. Protein sequence: CASSHIPQGTNEKLFF.

The count of this clone is one. V usage is TRBV6-1 and J usage is TRBJ1-2, with D unclear. The CDR3 contains 15 residues. Trimming shortened V by 6 bases and J by 1 base, and 15 bases separated the two germline ends. The V gene's germline CDR1 is MNHNS and CDR2 SASEGT. CDR3 region: CASRPAGNYNYGYTF. The DNA for the CDR3 is TGTGCCAGCAGGCCCGCGGGAAACTATAACTATGGCTACACCTTC.

V and J are TRBV19 and TRBJ2-5; 13 positions match TRBD2. Trimming at V came to 7 bases and at J to 5 bases, leaving 10 bases not matched to a gene. This CDR3 has 16 amino acids. Germline-derived CDR1 and CDR2 are LNHDA and SQIVND (reference sequence). CDR3 loop: CASTLRGTSGKETQYF. The CDR3 DNA sequence: TGTGCCAGTACCCTAAGGGGGACTAGCGGGAAGGAGACCCAGTACTTC.

The sample holds a few counts of this clone. The V call is TRBV27, the J call TRBJ1-5; D ambiguous. This CDR3 is built from 14 residues. The V gene's germline CDR1 is MNHEY and CDR2 SMNVEV (reference sequence). V lost 5 bases to trimming and J lost 3 bases, with 11 bases between them. The CDR3 sequence is CASSPSDTNQPQHF. The CDR3 bases are TGTGCCAGCAGTCCTTCCGACACCAATCAGCCCCAGCATTTT.

This chain connects TRBV20-1 to TRBJ1-2; possibly TRBD1 for D (5 bases). Per germline, CDR1 DFQATT and CDR2 SNEGSKA (reference sequence). The CDR3 totals 11 residues. Trimming took off 3 bases at V and 8 bases at J, with 10 bases between the two ends. CDR3 bases: TGCAGTGCTAGTTCGCAGGGAGGCTACACCTTC. Translated, it gives CSASSQGGYTF.

This chain joins TRBV27 and TRBJ2-7, with 9 bases identical to TRBD1. The germline V gene encodes CDR1 MNHEY and CDR2 SMNVEV (reference sequence). J gave up 0 bases and V 5 bases, and 8 bases lay outside the gene matches. This CDR3 is built from 16 residues. The CDR3 coding sequence is TGTGCCAGCAGTCCGGGACAGGGCCGGAGCTCCTACGAGCAGTACTTC. This sequence encodes CASSPGQGRSSYEQYF.

The chain is built from TRBV7-9 and TRBJ2-2, with TRBD2 matching over 12 bases. The V gene's germline CDR1 is SEHNR and CDR2 FQNEAQ (reference sequence). The trim removed 2 bases at V and 6 bases at J, leaving 4 bases unmatched. The CDR3 sequence is 16 residues long. In nucleotides, the CDR3 is TGTGCCAGCAGCTTAATGGGACTAGCGGGCCCCGGGGAGCTGTTTTTT. Translation gives CASSLMGLAGPGELFF.

The gene calls are TRBV19 and TRBJ2-1; TRBD2 matches 8 bases. CDR3 length: 15 amino acids. Germline trimming cut 3 bases from V and 7 bases from J; bases unmatched to any gene: 8. Germline V gene data show CDR1 as LNHDA and CDR2 as SQIVND (reference sequence). CDR3 DNA sequence: TGTGCCAGTAGTATGGTAACTAGCGGCATTAATGAGCAGTTCTTC. Translated: CASSMVTSGINEQFF.

V usage is TRBV28 and J usage is TRBJ1-2; D is perhaps TRBD1 (6 bases). The V end was cut by 2 bases, the J end by 3 bases, with 13 bases between. This CDR3 region has 15 residues. Per the germline V gene, CDR1 is MDHEN and CDR2 is SYDVKM. CDR3 sequence: CASSLGGHRDYGYTF. CDR3 nucleotides: TGTGCCAGCAGTTTAGGGGGACACAGAGACTATGGCTACACCTTC.

The chain combines TRBV5-8 with TRBJ1-3; tentative D call: TRBD1 (5 bases). The V end was cut by 4 bases, the J end by 0 bases, with 11 bases between. The germline gives CDR1 SGHTS, CDR2 YDEGEE. This CDR3 has 15 amino acids. CDR3 bases: TGTGCCAGCAGCAGGGGATCCAGCTCTGGAAACACCATATATTTT. It yields the protein CASSRGSSSGNTIYF. The full variable domain, rest sourced from reference TRBV5-8 and TRBJ1-3, is EAGVTQSPTHLIKTRGQQATLRCSPISGHTSVYWYQQALGLGLQFLLWYDEGEERNRGNFPPRFSGRQFPNYSSELNVNALELEDSALYLCASSRGSSSGNTIYFGEGSWLTVV.

The rearrangement links TRBV29-1 to TRBJ2-2; 12 bases agree with TRBD2. Germline-derived CDR1 and CDR2 are SQVTM and ANQGSEA. This CDR3 has 15 amino acids. V was clipped by 4 bases and J by 5 bases; unmatched bases: 5. The CDR3 DNA follows: TGCAGCGTTGGGCTAGCGGGAGGGCGAACCGGGGAGCTGTTTTTT. It codes for CSVGLAGGRTGELFF.

The V and J genes are TRBV6-6 and TRBJ1-6; TRBD1 matches at 9 bases. V lost 4 bases, J lost 7 bases, and 5 bases stayed unmatched. Germline-derived CDR1 and CDR2 are MNHNY and SVGAGI (reference sequence). There are 15 residues in the CDR3. The CDR3: CASSSGQGENSPLHF. CDR3 DNA sequence: TGTGCCAGCAGTTCGGGACAGGGTGAGAATTCACCCCTCCACTTT.

The J gene is TRBJ1-2, the V gene TRBV10-3; unclear D gene. The CDR3 is 14 residues long. Germline V gives CDR1 ENHRY, CDR2 SYGVKD. The ends were cut back, 2 bases at V and 3 bases at J, with 10 bases in the middle. DNA for the CDR3: TGTGCCATCAGTGAGAATCCCCGGGACTATGGCTACACCTTC. This sequence encodes CAISENPRDYGYTF.

In this sample, this clone turned up once. The chain is built from TRBV5-1 and TRBJ1-1; a possible D gene is TRBD1 (5 bases). The CDR3 extends over 15 amino acids. Trimming took 2 bases from V and 6 from J, leaving 17 bases between them. From germline, CDR1 is SGHRS and CDR2 YFSETQ. In DNA, the CDR3 is TGCGCCAGCAGCTTTGAGGCAGGGAACCTCCCTGAAGCTTTCTTT. Translated, it gives CASSFEAGNLPEAFF.

This clone has only one observation. The rearrangement joins TRBV15 to TRBJ2-7; 7 bases fit TRBD2. The CDR3 consists of 15 residues. V lost 0 bases, J lost 1 base, and 3 bases stayed unmatched. Germline-derived CDR1 and CDR2 are LNHNV and YYDKDF (reference sequence). Here the CDR3 DNA reads TGTGCCACCAGCAGAGATCCTAGCGGATCCTACGAGCAGTACTTC. Translating it yields CATSRDPSGSYEQYF. Variable domain in full (rest from reference TRBV15 and TRBJ2-7): DAMVIQNPRYQVTQFGKPVTLSCSQTLNHNVMYWYQQKSSQAPKLLFHYYDKDFNNEADTPDNFQSRRPNTSFCFLDIRSPGLGDTAMYLCATSRDPSGSYEQYFGPGTRLTVT.